This T cell receptor (beta chain) was sequenced during a study of blood T cell repertoires in COVID-19. The CDR3 length is 15 residues. Germline V gene lookup returns CDR1 SNHLY and CDR2 FYNNEI. Germline trimming cut 5 bases from V and 3 bases from J; bases unmatched to any gene: 6. TCRdb's table, derived via immunoSEQ multiplex PCR, lists solely in-frame clones and lacks some. This table has more than 40,000 clones, about 86% appearing once. The chain couples TRBV2 to TRBJ2-3, with 9 bases matching TRBD2. This TCR came from a woman in her 50s who had recovered from COVID-19. The sequencing sample was made of PBMCs or T cells enriched from blood (not recorded which). This CDR3 is CASSKRLAETDTQYF. The CDR3 DNA follows: TGTGCCAGCAGTAAAAGACTAGCGGAAACAGATACGCAGTATTTT.